The entry below describes one T cell receptor beta chain. This entry comes from a study of cytomegalovirus exposure and HLA in healthy donors. The PCR made use of 60 Vbeta and 13 Jbeta primers. Measured with immunoSEQ multiplex PCR; TCRdb has only the in-frame clones, and not every one. The table records hundreds of thousands of clones, over 75% of them present only once. Trimming removed 5 bases at V and 7 bases at J, with 15 bases between. The CDR3 is 13 residues long. Germline V gene data show CDR1 as MGHRA and CDR2 as YSYEKL. The sample taken for sequencing was PBMCs. The chain joins TRBV4-1 to TRBJ2-7; TRBD1 is a possible D gene (6 bases). This receptor was obtained from a man aged 18 to 29 in good health and CMV-seronegative. This CDR3 reads CASSARDIEEQYF. CDR3 in DNA: TGCGCCAGCAGCGCTCGGGACATCGAAGAGCAGTACTTC.